Detailed here is one T cell receptor beta chain. Its antigen is currently unknown. These data come from a study of shared clonotypes between healthy human individuals. Study summary: Each donor's CD4 naive and CD4 memory cells filled three plates apiece, CD8 naive two, and CD8 memory one. Study-level results: The study sampled only blood, and tissue repertoires likely differ. Naive CD4 clonotypes overlapped across several donors at around 4.7%. Clonotype sharing among the donors was expected to vary with sequencing depth.

CDR1 is SGHVS, CDR2 FQNEAQ, per germline. The CDR3 spans 15 residues. Losses at the gene ends were 5 bases for V and 6 bases for J; bases not matched to a gene: 7. Naivety among CD8 cells was defined by CD45RO negativity and positive CCR7 selection, thereby excluding terminally differentiated effector memory CD45RA+ cells. The protocol was immunoSEQ multiplex PCR, while the TCRdb copy is restricted to in-frame clones and leaves out a portion. The table records hundreds of thousands of clones, roughly 96% of them present only once. The chain carries TRBV7-8 and TRBJ1-5, with 10 nucleotides matching TRBD1. The clonotype originates from a woman aged 25 to 39 in good health. The sequencing input was naive CD8+ T cells sorted from blood. The CDR3 DNA reads as TGTGCCAGCAGCGCCGGACAGGGGGGTATTCAGCCCCAGCATTTT. Protein product: CASSAGQGGIQPQHF.